Listed here is a single T cell receptor beta chain. The antigen remains undetermined. This entry belongs to a study of cytomegalovirus exposure and HLA in healthy donors. Background on the study: The early release's HLA-typed donors yielded 65 million to 85 million unique TCRs. Study-wide findings and caveats: Among TCR beta chains, those listed as cytomegalovirus-associated numbered around 160. Later, TCR association rates were found to vary by HLA locus, highest for DRB1 and lowest for HLA-C. Roughly even sequencing depth across donors was the assumption behind the presence/absence analyses.

CDR3 length: 14 amino acids. V dropped 5 bases and J dropped 7; count of bases not matched to a gene: 6. Looked up from germline, CDR1 is MNHEY and CDR2 is SMNVEV (reference sequence). The PCR was carried out with 60 Vbeta primers and 13 Jbeta primers. The data were produced by immunoSEQ multiplex PCR, yet TCRdb's version contains in-frame clones alone and is incomplete. Of about 180,000 clones detected, around 80% appear once; the ten largest clones hold around 2.2%. This sequence was found in a woman aged 30 to 39 in good health and CMV-seronegative. The chain couples TRBV27 to TRBJ2-7; 12 nucleotides agree with TRBD1. The source material was PBMCs. The CDR3 coding sequence is TGTGCCAGCAGTGGGACAGGGGGCTCGGAAGAGCAGTACTTC. It codes for CASSGTGGSEEQYF.